The rows below give T cell receptor beta chains drawn from one sample of a study of T cells in Graves' hyperthyroidism and ophthalmopathy. TCRdb re-derived calls from the multiplex PCR reads in MiXCR, one entry per CDR3 protein. This table has roughly 300,000 distinct CDR3 sequences, about 20% appearing once. The sequenced material came from blood. The source is a woman between 50 and 59 years old with Graves' hyperthyroidism. Each CDR3 is given with its conserved first and last residue. The D gene is left open where the match is weak. The size field is filled for only some rows; it gives once, few, many or a size class.

d_call | clone_size | j_call | v_call | cdr3_aa | cdr3_nt
TRBD1 | . | TRBJ1-5 | TRBV6-1 | CASSPGQGALGGNQPQHF | TGTGCCAGCAGTCCAGGACAGGGGGCGTTAGGAGGCAATCAGCCCCAGCATTTT
TRBD1 | many | TRBJ1-5 | TRBV10-3 | CAISPGQVSNQPQHF | TGTGCCATCAGCCCGGGACAGGTTAGCAATCAGCCCCAGCATTTT
TRBD1 | few | TRBJ2-4 | TRBV20-1 | CSAPPGQGYIQYF | TGCAGTGCACCCCCGGGACAGGGGTACATTCAGTACTTC
. | . | TRBJ1-2 | TRBV29-1 | CSVTGNYGYTF | TGCAGCGTTACAGGGAACTATGGCTACACCTTC
TRBD1 | many | TRBJ1-2 | TRBV12-3/TRBV12-4 | CASSHSAEGAYGYTF | TGTGCCAGCAGTCACTCGGCGGAGGGGGCCTATGGCTACACCTTC
. | . | TRBJ2-7 | TRBV6-1 | CASSDLAGTSYEQYF | TGTGCCAGCAGTGATCTGGCGGGAACCTCCTACGAGCAGTACTTC
. | . | TRBJ2-1 | TRBV5-1 | CASSLTGSEQFF | TGCGCCAGCAGCTTGACTGGGAGTGAGCAGTTCTTC
. | . | TRBJ2-4 | TRBV20-1 | CSARWSDIQYF | TGCAGTGCTAGGTGGTCTGACATTCAGTACTTC
. | . | TRBJ1-5 | TRBV19 | CASSIADSLNQPQHF | TGTGCCAGTAGTATAGCCGACAGCCTCAATCAGCCCCAGCATTTT
. | many | TRBJ2-1 | TRBV6-1 | CASSERGAEQFF | TGTGCCAGCAGTGAGAGGGGTGCTGAGCAGTTCTTC
TRBD2 | . | TRBJ2-2 | TRBV18 | CASSPLADTGELFF | TGTGCCAGCTCACCCCTAGCGGACACCGGGGAGCTGTTTTTT
. | . | TRBJ1-2 | TRBV10-3 | CAISESTFYGYTF | TGTGCCATCAGTGAGTCCACGTTTTATGGCTACACCTTC
TRBD1 | few | TRBJ1-2 | TRBV7-9 | CASSLGQGPGGYTF | TGTGCCAGCAGCTTAGGACAGGGGCCGGGGGGCTACACCTTC
TRBD1 | many | TRBJ1-4 | TRBV7-8 | CASSPREGASEKLFF | TGTGCCAGCAGCCCTCGGGAGGGGGCGAGTGAAAAACTGTTTTTT
. | . | TRBJ2-5 | TRBV7-3 | CASSHGRGETQYF | TGTGCCAGCAGCCACGGGCGGGGAGAGACCCAGTACTTC
. | few | TRBJ1-1 | TRBV2 | CASSAQGVVDTEAFF | TGTGCCAGCAGCGCACAGGGTGTCGTGGACACTGAAGCTTTCTTT
. | . | TRBJ2-1 | TRBV29-1 | CSVGWRDHEQFF | TGCAGCGTTGGTTGGCGGGACCATGAGCAGTTCTTC
. | many | TRBJ2-1 | TRBV11-2 | CASSLEAGRVGPTDEQFF | TGTGCCAGCAGCTTAGAGGCGGGGCGGGTAGGCCCTACGGATGAGCAGTTCTTC
TRBD1 | many | TRBJ2-2 | TRBV30 | CAWTSGQGRRELFF | TGTGCCTGGACCTCAGGACAGGGCCGGAGGGAGCTGTTTTTT
. | few | TRBJ2-5 | TRBV10-2 | CASRRQQETQYF | TGCGCCAGCAGACGACAGCAAGAGACCCAGTACTTC
TRBD2 | few | TRBJ2-3 | TRBV24-1 | CATEESGTADTQYF | TGTGCCACCGAGGAGAGCGGGACCGCGGATACGCAGTATTTT
TRBD1 | few | TRBJ2-1 | TRBV28 | CASSYRDRGLNEQFF | TGTGCCAGCAGTTACCGGGACAGGGGGCTTAATGAGCAGTTCTTC
TRBD2 | few | TRBJ2-3 | TRBV13 | CASSHRSSGTNTQYF | TGTGCCAGCAGCCACCGGAGTAGCGGGACAAATACGCAGTATTTT
. | . | TRBJ2-1 | TRBV18 | CASSPMTVSYNEQFF | TGTGCCAGTTCACCAATGACAGTGTCCTACAATGAGCAGTTCTTC
. | few | TRBJ2-3 | TRBV11-2 | CASSSRRDTDTQYF | TGTGCCAGCAGCTCTAGGCGGGACACAGATACGCAGTATTTT
TRBD1 | once | TRBJ1-5 | TRBV20-1 | CSATGTDYSNQPQHF | TGCAGTGCTACCGGGACAGACTATAGCAATCAGCCCCAGCATTTT
. | . | TRBJ1-1 | TRBV3-1 | CASSQRSTRGNTEAFF | TGTGCCAGCAGCCAACGATCAACCCGGGGGAACACTGAAGCTTTCTTT
TRBD2 | . | TRBJ2-1 | TRBV19 | CASSVLAGASNEQFF | TGTGCCAGTAGTGTTCTAGCGGGAGCTTCTAATGAGCAGTTCTTC
TRBD1 | many | TRBJ1-1 | TRBV6-6 | CASSYSDRVTTEAFF | TGTGCCAGCAGTTACTCCGACAGGGTGACGACTGAAGCTTTCTTT
TRBD1 | . | TRBJ2-7 | TRBV6-1 | CASGQGLSSYEQYF | TGTGCCAGCGGACAGGGGCTCTCCTCCTACGAGCAGTACTTC
TRBD2 | . | TRBJ2-1 | TRBV5-4 | CASSLGGRAVYNEQFF | TGTGCCAGCAGCTTAGGCGGGAGGGCGGTCTACAATGAGCAGTTCTTC
. | . | TRBJ2-5 | TRBV27 | CASNSGAGQETQYF | TGTGCCAGCAATTCCGGTGCGGGGCAAGAGACCCAGTACTTC
. | . | TRBJ2-3 | TRBV12-3/TRBV12-4 | CASSPGDSTDTQYF | TGTGCCAGCAGTCCAGGTGACAGTACAGATACGCAGTATTTT
. | . | TRBJ2-2 | TRBV5-1 | CASSPTLGTGELFF | TGCGCCAGCAGCCCAACCCTGGGCACCGGGGAGCTGTTTTTT
TRBD1 | few | TRBJ1-1 | TRBV6-5 | CASSFGQGIWDTEAFF | TGTGCCAGCAGTTTCGGACAGGGGATTTGGGACACTGAAGCTTTCTTT
. | . | TRBJ2-7 | TRBV11-2 | CASSLVRYEQYF | TGTGCCAGCAGCTTAGTTAGGTACGAGCAGTACTTC
TRBD1 | many | TRBJ1-2 | TRBV2 | CASRGDSNYGYTF | TGTGCCAGCAGGGGGGACAGTAACTATGGCTACACCTTC